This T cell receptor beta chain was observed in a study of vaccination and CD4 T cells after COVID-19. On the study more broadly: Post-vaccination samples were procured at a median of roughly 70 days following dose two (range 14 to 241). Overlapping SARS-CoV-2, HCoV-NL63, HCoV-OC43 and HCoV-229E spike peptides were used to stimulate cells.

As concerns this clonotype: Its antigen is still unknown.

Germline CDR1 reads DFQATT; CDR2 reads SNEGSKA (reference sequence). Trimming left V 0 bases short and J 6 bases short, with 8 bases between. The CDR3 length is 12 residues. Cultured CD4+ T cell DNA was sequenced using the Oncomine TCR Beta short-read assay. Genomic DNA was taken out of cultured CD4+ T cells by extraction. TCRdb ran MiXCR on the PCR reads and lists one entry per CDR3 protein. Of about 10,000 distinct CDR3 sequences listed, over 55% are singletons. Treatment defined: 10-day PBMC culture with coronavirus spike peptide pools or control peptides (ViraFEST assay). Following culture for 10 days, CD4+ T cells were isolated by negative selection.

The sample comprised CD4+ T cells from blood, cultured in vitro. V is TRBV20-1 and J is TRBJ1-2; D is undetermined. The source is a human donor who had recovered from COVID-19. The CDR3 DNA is TGCAGTGCTAGAGATATGGAAGATGGCTACACCTTC. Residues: CSARDMEDGYTF.